This entry lists 10 T cell receptor beta chains sequenced from one sample in a study of T cells after yellow fever vaccination. TCRdb called the 5' RACE reads again in MiXCR, with one record for every CDR3 protein. The sample yields 100,000 to 150,000 distinct CDR3 sequences, about 15% seen once. The sequences come from CD8+ T cells sorted from PBMCs, collected 5 days after the yellow fever booster vaccination. The source is a young man who received the YFV17D yellow fever vaccine.

This clonotype has a handful of counts. This rearrangement joins TRBV20-1 to TRBJ2-5; 14 bases line up with TRBD2. V shed 1 base and J 4 bases; nucleotides not matched to a gene: 8. The germline V gene encodes CDR1 DFQATT and CDR2 SNEGSKA (reference sequence). This CDR3 contains 17 residues. CDR3 DNA sequence: TGCAGTGCTAGAGCCCTGACTAGCGGGGGGGCCGGAGAGACCCAGTACTTC. It encodes CSARALTSGGAGETQYF.

V is TRBV12-3 or TRBV12-4 and J is TRBJ2-3; 10 bases are a match to TRBD2. Trimming cost V 6 bases and J 2 bases; bases outside gene matches: 8. This CDR3 is built from 16 residues. CDR3 residues: CASSPPSGGHTDTQYF. CDR3 coding DNA: TGTGCCAGCAGCCCTCCTAGCGGGGGACACACAGATACGCAGTATTTT.

This clonotype was observed a handful of times. V gene TRBV6-1 combines with J gene TRBJ1-1; 7 bases align to TRBD1. Germline V lookup: CDR1 MNHNS, CDR2 SASEGT. V shed 4 bases and J 1 base; nucleotides not matched to a gene: 6. CDR3 size: 15 residues. The CDR3 DNA follows: TGTGCCAGCAGTGCCGGGACAGTACAGAACACTGAAGCTTTCTTT. It specifies CASSAGTVQNTEAFF.

The chain couples TRBV5-1 to TRBJ1-5; D call uncertain. Germline loops: CDR1 SGHRS, CDR2 YFSETQ. Trimming left V 2 bases short and J 2 bases short, with 11 bases between. The CDR3 has 15 residues. The CDR3 loop reads CASSFGEDGNQPQHF. Written as DNA, the CDR3 is TGCGCCAGCAGCTTCGGGGAGGACGGCAATCAGCCCCAGCATTTT.

This clonotype appeared a few times. The gene calls are TRBV5-1 and TRBJ2-1, with 9 bases aligning to TRBD1. The CDR3 contains 14 residues. CDR1 is SGHRS and CDR2 is YFSETQ in the germline V gene. With V trimmed by 2 bases and J by 8 bases, 5 bases remained unmatched. The CDR3 DNA is TGCGCCAGCAGCTTTGGGACAGGGTTGCATGAGCAGTTCTTC. This gives the protein CASSFGTGLHEQFF.

The chain carries TRBV7-8 and TRBJ2-3, with TRBD1 identical over 11 bases. Germline lookup yields CDR1 SGHVS and CDR2 FQNEAQ. With 5 bases clipped from V and 3 bases from J, the junction kept 7 bases outside the gene matches. This CDR3 contains 16 residues. CDR3 nucleotide sequence: TGTGCCAGCAGCCCTCGGACAGGGGGCTTGACAGATACGCAGTATTTT. The encoded protein is CASSPRTGGLTDTQYF.

This clonotype was observed a few times. The chain joins TRBV7-9 to TRBJ2-5; D remains unclear. V lost 5 bases, J lost 2 bases, and 9 bases lay in between. Germline values: CDR1 SEHNR, CDR2 FQNEAQ (reference sequence). The CDR3 spans 13 residues. CDR3 region: CASSTSEQETQYF. The CDR3 nucleotides are TGTGCCAGCAGCACATCGGAACAAGAGACCCAGTACTTC. The full variable domain, its missing parts supplied by reference TRBV7-9 and TRBJ2-5, is DTGVSQNPRHKITKRGQNVTFRCDPISEHNRLYWYRQTLGQGPEFLTYFQNEAQLEKSRLLSDRFSAERPKGSFSTLEIQRTEQGDSAMYLCASSTSEQETQYFGPGTRLLVL.

The chain joins TRBV15 to TRBJ1-4, with unresolved D. The CDR3 spans 12 residues. CDR1 and CDR2 (germline): LNHNV, YYDKDF (reference sequence). The germline V and J ends were trimmed by 8 bases and 8 bases, with 12 bases remaining between them. The CDR3 nucleotides read TGTGCCACCTCCCCCAATGAAGAAAAACTGTTTTTT. Amino acids: CATSPNEEKLFF.

This clonotype was recorded at least ten times. This sequence joins TRBV7-6 and TRBJ2-7, with 8 bases identical to TRBD2. The germline gives CDR1 SGHVS, CDR2 FNYEAQ. CDR3 size: 15 residues. After removal of 1 base from V and 2 bases from J, the junction contained 4 bases not matched to a gene. The CDR3 DNA follows: TGTGCCAGCAGCTTAGAGGGACTAGACGCCTACGAGCAGTACTTC. It translates to CASSLEGLDAYEQYF.

The rearrangement joins TRBV11-2 to TRBJ2-5, with TRBD1 matching over 8 bases. There are 14 residues in the CDR3. J gave up 2 bases and V 3 bases, and 2 bases lay outside the gene matches. Per the germline V gene, CDR1 is SGHAT and CDR2 is FQNNGV. The CDR3 here is CASSLTGDQETQYF. The DNA of the CDR3 is TGTGCCAGCAGCTTGACAGGGGATCAAGAGACCCAGTACTTC.